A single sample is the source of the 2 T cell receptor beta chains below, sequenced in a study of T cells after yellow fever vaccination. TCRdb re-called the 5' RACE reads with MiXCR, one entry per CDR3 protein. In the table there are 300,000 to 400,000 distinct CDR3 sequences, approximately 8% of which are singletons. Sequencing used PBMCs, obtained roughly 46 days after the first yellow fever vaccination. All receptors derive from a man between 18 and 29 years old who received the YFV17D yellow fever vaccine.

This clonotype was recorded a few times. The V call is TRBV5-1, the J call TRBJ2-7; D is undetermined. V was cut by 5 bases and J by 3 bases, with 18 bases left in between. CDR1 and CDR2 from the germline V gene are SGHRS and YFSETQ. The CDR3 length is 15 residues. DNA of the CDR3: TGCGCCAGCAGTCGGATTGGGGAAGCGAACTACGAGCAGTACTTC. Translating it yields CASSRIGEANYEQYF.

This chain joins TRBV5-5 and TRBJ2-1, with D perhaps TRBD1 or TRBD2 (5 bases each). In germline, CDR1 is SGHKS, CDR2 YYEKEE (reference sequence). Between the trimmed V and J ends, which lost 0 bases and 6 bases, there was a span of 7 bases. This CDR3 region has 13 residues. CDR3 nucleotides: TGTGCCAGCAGCTTGGGAGGGGCCAATGAGCAGTTCTTC. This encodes CASSLGGANEQFF.